The entry below gives a single T cell receptor beta chain sequence along with its context. After extraction with the RNeasy kit, about 0.45 to 1 ug of the RNA was reverse transcribed using random hexamers. TCR beta CDR3 was amplified by immunoSEQ covering 54 Vbeta and 13 Jbeta. One entry per CDR3 protein, called by TCRdb with MiXCR from the immunoSEQ multiplex PCR reads. The table lists about 190,000 distinct CDR3 sequences, 95% of them singletons. V was cut by 5 bases and J by 2 bases, with 19 bases left in between. In germline, CDR1 is SEHNR, CDR2 FQNEAQ (reference sequence). The CDR3 runs 16 residues. This entry comes from a study of CD8 T cells in Susac syndrome. About the research overall: When blood was collected, patients with Susac syndrome were therapy-naive, were taking corticosteroids, or were receiving intravenous immunoglobulin alone.

TEMRA cells were FACS-enriched, while CD8+ and CD4+ T cells were negatively isolated. The V gene is TRBV7-9, the J gene TRBJ2-7; a possible D gene is TRBD1 (5 bases). The specimen sequenced was CD8+ T cells from PBMCs. The sequence came from a human donor with Susac syndrome. This CDR3 reads CASSATFVLGAYEQYF. Here the CDR3 DNA reads TGTGCCAGCAGCGCGACCTTCGTATTAGGGGCCTACGAGCAGTACTTC.